This T cell receptor (beta chain) was found in a study of T cells in localized non-small cell lung cancer. Broader study findings: Longer overall survival was associated with a higher density of T cells in the blood. A median roughly 57 of the top 100 tumor clones appeared in adjacent lung. Sequencing was limited to one tumor region, leaving the possibility of heterogeneity open. Among the tissues sampled, uninvolved adjacent lung had the highest T cell clonality, above tumor.

On this clone itself: What it binds is not known.

CDR1 is SGHAT and CDR2 is FQNNGV in the germline V gene. V lost 2 bases to trimming and J lost 5 bases; unmatched junction nucleotides: 2. CDR3 length equals 15 residues. Sequencing used immunoSEQ multiplex PCR; TCRdb keeps in-frame clones, though not all of them. This sample yields approximately 89,000 clones, of which 80% are seen a single time; under 25% belongs to the top ten. The genes are TRBV11-2 and TRBJ2-3; 12 nucleotides agree with TRBD2. The input for sequencing was PBMCs, taken before any cancer treatment. The receptor comes from a man between 35 and 75 years old with stage II squamous cell lung carcinoma. CDR3 coding DNA: TGTGCCAGCAGCTTACTAGCGGGGGGGGAAGATACGCAGTATTTT. This codes for CASSLLAGGEDTQYF.